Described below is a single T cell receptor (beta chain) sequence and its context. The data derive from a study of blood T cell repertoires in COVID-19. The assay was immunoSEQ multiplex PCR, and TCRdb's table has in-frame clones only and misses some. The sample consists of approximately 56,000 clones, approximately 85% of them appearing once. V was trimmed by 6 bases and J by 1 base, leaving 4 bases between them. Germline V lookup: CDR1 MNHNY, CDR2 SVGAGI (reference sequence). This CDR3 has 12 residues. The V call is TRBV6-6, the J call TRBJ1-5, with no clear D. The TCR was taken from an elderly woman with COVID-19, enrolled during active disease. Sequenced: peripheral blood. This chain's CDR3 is CASSQSNQPQHF. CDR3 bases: TGTGCCAGCAGCCAGAGCAATCAGCCCCAGCATTTT.